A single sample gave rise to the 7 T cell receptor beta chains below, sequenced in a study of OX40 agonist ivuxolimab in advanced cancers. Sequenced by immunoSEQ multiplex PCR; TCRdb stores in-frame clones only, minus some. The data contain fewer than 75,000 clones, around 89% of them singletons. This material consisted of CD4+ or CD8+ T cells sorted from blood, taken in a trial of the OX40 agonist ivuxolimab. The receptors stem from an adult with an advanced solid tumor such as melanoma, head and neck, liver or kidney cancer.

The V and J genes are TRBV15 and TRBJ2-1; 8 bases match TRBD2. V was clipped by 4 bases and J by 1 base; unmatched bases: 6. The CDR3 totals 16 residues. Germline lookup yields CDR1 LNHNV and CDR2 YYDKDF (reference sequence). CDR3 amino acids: CATSTQLAVSYNEQFF. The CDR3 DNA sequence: TGTGCCACCAGCACCCAACTAGCGGTTTCCTACAATGAGCAGTTCTTC.

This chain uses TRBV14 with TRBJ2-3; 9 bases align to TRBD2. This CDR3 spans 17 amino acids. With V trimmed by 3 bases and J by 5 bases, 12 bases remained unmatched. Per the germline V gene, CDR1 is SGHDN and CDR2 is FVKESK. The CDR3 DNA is TGTGCCAGCAGCCAGCCTGAAGGGCTAGCGGGACTAGATACGCAGTATTTT. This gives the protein CASSQPEGLAGLDTQYF.

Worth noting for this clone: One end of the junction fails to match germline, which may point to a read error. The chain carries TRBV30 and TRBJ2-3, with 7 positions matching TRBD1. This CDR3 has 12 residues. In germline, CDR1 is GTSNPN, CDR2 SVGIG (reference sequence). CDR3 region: CAWSLRQGPPGF. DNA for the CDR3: TGTGCCTGGAGTCTTAGACAGGGCCCCCCAGGTTTT.

The DNA for the CDR3 is TGTGCCAGCAGTGATACTGCAGGGCAGCCCCAGCATTTT. Its protein product is CASSDTAGQPQHF. The chain combines TRBV6-1 with TRBJ1-5; tentatively, D is TRBD1 (5 bases). Germline CDR1 and CDR2: MNHNS and SASEGT. The V and J ends lost 3 bases and 7 bases respectively, with 10 bases between them. The CDR3 spans 13 residues.

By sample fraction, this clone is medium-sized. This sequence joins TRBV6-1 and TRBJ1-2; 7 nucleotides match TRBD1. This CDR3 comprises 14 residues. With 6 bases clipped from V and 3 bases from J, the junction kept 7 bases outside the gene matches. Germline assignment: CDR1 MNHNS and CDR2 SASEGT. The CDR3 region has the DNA TGTGCCAGCAGCAGGGACAGCTTGGACTATGGCTACACCTTC. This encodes CASSRDSLDYGYTF.

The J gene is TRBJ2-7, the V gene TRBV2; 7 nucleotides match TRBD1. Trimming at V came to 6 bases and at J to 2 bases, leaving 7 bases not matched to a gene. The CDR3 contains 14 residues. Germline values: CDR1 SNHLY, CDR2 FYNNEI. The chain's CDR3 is CASRGTADAYEQYF. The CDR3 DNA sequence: TGTGCCAGCAGGGGGACAGCTGACGCCTACGAGCAGTACTTC.

CDR3 sequence: CASSYGLSTDTQYF. The DNA of the CDR3 is TGTGCCAGCAGTTACGGGCTTAGCACAGATACGCAGTATTTT. The rearrangement joins TRBV6-5 to TRBJ2-3; D is uncertain. The CDR3 consists of 14 residues. Trimming took 2 bases from V and 0 from J, leaving 6 bases between them. Germline values: CDR1 MNHEY, CDR2 SVGAGI.